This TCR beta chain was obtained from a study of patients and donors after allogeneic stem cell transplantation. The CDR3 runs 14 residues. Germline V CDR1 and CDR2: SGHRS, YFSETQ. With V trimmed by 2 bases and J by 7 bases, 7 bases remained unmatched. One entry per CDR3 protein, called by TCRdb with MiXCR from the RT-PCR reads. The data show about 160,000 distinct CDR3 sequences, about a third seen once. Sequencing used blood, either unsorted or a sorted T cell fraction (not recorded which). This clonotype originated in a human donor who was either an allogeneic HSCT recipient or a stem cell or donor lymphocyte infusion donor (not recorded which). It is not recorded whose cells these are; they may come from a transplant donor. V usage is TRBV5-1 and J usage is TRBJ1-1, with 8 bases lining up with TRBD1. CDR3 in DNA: TGCGCCAGCAGCTTCGCAGGGGGCGAGGATGAAGCTTTCTTT. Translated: CASSFAGGEDEAFF.